The T cell receptor (beta chain) described here comes from a study of human T cells and chemical hapten exposure. TCRdb processed the RACE reads anew with MiXCR; each CDR3 protein has one entry. The sample includes about 30,000 distinct CDR3 sequences, around a tenth of them seen just once. About this clonotype: This may be a read error, as it is one base from a much larger clone.

Time point denoted: pre-sensitization, week 0. The treatment denotes: therapeutic diphenylcyclopropenone sensitization with weekly scalp DPC. Extraction of total RNA was performed on unfractionated whole blood. The CDR3 has 11 amino acids. Trimming removed 2 bases at V and 9 bases at J, with 7 bases between. Germline lookup yields CDR1 MNHNS and CDR2 SASEGT. The TCR originated in a man aged 50 to 60 with alopecia areata. Some clones in this sample may be carry-over from other donors' samples. The starting material was whole blood, obtained in connection with sensitization to the hapten diphenylcyclopropenone (DPC). The V call is TRBV6-1, the J call TRBJ1-2; D unclear. For the CDR3, the DNA is TGTGCCAGCAGTGAAAGATTTAGCTACACCTTC. It translates to CASSERFSYTF.